Described below is a single T cell receptor beta chain sequence and its context. Its binding antigen is unknown. No much larger clone is present one base from it, and per-base qualities are unavailable. At the junction V is shortened by 2 bases and J by 4 bases, with 11 bases in between. The CDR3 spans 14 residues, from the cysteine through the phenylalanine. The only DNA kept is the CDR3, 42 bases in frame from the first base. CDR1 MDHEN and CDR2 SYDVKM are derived from the germline V gene. The label giving this sample's treatment or condition can be read as: suppressive antiretroviral therapy. Cells were stimulated with anti-CD3/anti-CD28 magnetic beads as a nonspecific positive control representing the CD4+ T cell repertoire. Responding CD4+ T cells were sorted by upregulation of both CD40 ligand and CD69. Participants were HIV-1-infected adults who started suppressive ART during chronic infection. For at least 4 years, participants had undetectable plasma HIV-1 RNA, below 50 copies/mL. To be included, participants needed a CD4+ T cell count above 400 cells/uL and a positive CMV serology. Before stimulation, PBMCs were isolated using density centrifugation and depleted of CD8+ T cells. Stimulation of CD8-depleted PBMCs was carried out for about 20 hours with anti-CD28/CD49d costimulation, CD40-blocking antibody and enfuvirtide, to prevent new infections. Cell sorting was done on a Beckman Coulter MoFlo Legacy or XDP sorter, and dead cells were excluded with propidium iodide. Genomic DNA was extracted using the QIAamp DNA Mini Kit for samples with more than one million cells and using the Quick-DNA Microprep Kit for all other samples.

The immunoSEQ hsTCRB assay version 4 in survey mode was used to sequence TCRbeta repertoires from genomic DNA. Genomic DNA was diluted to around 10 ng/uL, and up to 1 ug per sample was used for TCRbeta sequencing. In the paper's pipeline: TCRbeta data analysis was done in ImmunoSeq Analyzer 3.0, and diversity was calculated on productive nucleotide rearrangements. Using the Immunarch R package, lower-bound TCR diversity was estimated with the improved Chao index and clonality was estimated with the Gini coefficient. Different nucleotide rearrangements encoding the same CDR3beta amino acid sequence were counted as distinct clonotypes. Differential abundance analysis identified TCRbeta sequences significantly enriched in antigen-responding cells relative to anti-CD3/anti-CD28-activated cells. GLIPH2 clustered TCRs by predicted peptide-MHC specificity, both within individual participants and across merged participant data sets. Not all clones reach the TCRdb copy of this immuneACCESS table, which keeps in-frame sequences only. Checked studies attribute under half of the gap to unresolved V genes and leave the rest unexplained. The V and J calls and clone size were taken over from that table, and D and trimming were inferred from the DNA. This sample has around 39,000 clones in its table, and roughly 90% of those were observed once. Clones ranked in the top ten supply 1% of the sample.

The source of the sample is a study of persistence of HIV-infected CD4 T cells (dated by TCRdb to the early 2020s). The study in broad terms: Participants had been on suppressive ART for a median of 8 years. TCRbeta sequencing assessed the clonality of all cells in each sorted population, while proviral sequencing assessed the clonality of infected cells. CMV- and HIV-1 Gag-responding CD4+ T cells were isolated from ART-treated individuals so that antigen-driven clonal expansion of HIV-1-infected cells could be examined. Peripheral blood samples of up to about 180 mL were obtained at multiple time points, with the exception of a couple of participants, for whom leukapheresis was performed at a single time point. Anti-CD3/anti-CD28 stimulation activated a higher proportion of cells, with a lower memory fraction, than antigen stimulation. In the cross-participant TCR cluster analysis, eight or nine participants were included for CMV and roughly seven participants were included for Gag. Overall study results and their limits: Few individuals were included in the study, and only a limited range of antigens was tested. TCRbeta richness in CMV- and Gag-responding cells was significantly lower than in anti-CD3/anti-CD28-responding cells; CMV-responding cells had higher oligoclonality than CD3/CD28-stimulated and Gag-responding cells. Degenerate expanded CDR3beta sequences were enriched in antigen-responding cells, suggesting convergent selection of CD4+ responses to CMV and Gag. Because the TCR analyses were done in bulk, restricting them to just the rare CMV-responding cells that actually carried HIV-1 proviruses was not possible. TCR oligoclonality correlated with proviral oligoclonality within the same sorted populations.

The sample here was CD4+ T cells sorted from PBMCs after roughly 18-hour stimulation, taken from a patient who received antiretroviral therapy. Interpreted using the paper, the cell subset or site label stands for: CD40L+CD69+ CD4 T cells responding to anti-CD3/anti-CD28 beads, representing the overall repertoire. This clonotype was sampled from an adult man with HIV who was CMV-seropositive. Here the chain combines TRBV28 and TRBJ1-2; a weak D assignment points to TRBD1 (6 bases agree). The nucleotides are TGTGCCAGCAGTTTACGGGGGCGCAGCTATGGCTACACCTTC. Translated, it reads CASSLRGRSYGYTF.